The rows below give T cell receptor beta chains drawn from one sample of a study of T cell repertoires in cytomegalovirus infection. The antigens these receptors bind are not known. One entry per CDR3 protein, called by TCRdb with MiXCR from the reads. Here the sample spans 830,000 or so distinct CDR3 sequences, approximately 32% being singletons. The input for sequencing was cultured CD8+ T cells from PBMCs, taken from culture after CMV antigen stimulation. The source of these receptors is a human donor in good health (CMV status not recorded). Some clones in this sample may be carry-over from other donors' samples. Both conserved end residues are part of each CDR3. A D gene is named only where the DNA matches it firmly. The size field is filled for only some rows; it gives once, few, many or a size class.

abundance | j_gene | v_gene | d_gene | CDR3aa | CDR3nt
- | TRBJ2-2 | TRBV4-3 | - | CASSQGWSVTGELFF | TGCGCCAGCAGCCAAGGTTGGTCGGTCACCGGGGAGCTGTTTTTT
- | TRBJ1-2 | TRBV7-9 | TRBD1 | CASSPMGQTIYGYTF | TGTGCCAGCAGCCCGATGGGACAGACGATCTATGGCTACACCTTC
- | TRBJ2-7 | TRBV4-2 | TRBD2 | CASSQEGGTYEQYF | TGTGCCAGCAGCCAAGAGGGAGGGACCTACGAGCAGTACTTC
few | TRBJ2-1 | TRBV7-9 | TRBD2 | CASLLAGAPYNEQFF | TGTGCCAGCCTCCTAGCGGGGGCCCCATACAATGAGCAGTTCTTC
few | TRBJ1-1 | TRBV29-1 | - | CSVELAGKDFRAFF | TGCAGCGTTGAACTGGCGGGCAAGGATTTTCGAGCTTTCTTT
- | TRBJ2-7 | TRBV6-5 | TRBD1 | CASSKDRLLSYEQYF | TGTGCCAGCAGTAAGGACAGGCTCTTATCCTACGAGCAGTACTTC
few | TRBJ2-3 | TRBV6-5 | - | CASSYSRGIDTQYF | TGTGCCAGCAGTTACTCCCGAGGAATTGATACGCAGTATTTT
- | TRBJ2-1 | TRBV24-1 | TRBD1 | CATSASGQGAKVEQFF | TGTGCCACCAGTGCCTCGGGGCAGGGGGCGAAGGTTGAGCAGTTCTTC
- | TRBJ2-6 | TRBV7-9 | TRBD1 | CASSYWDRALGANVLTF | TGTGCCAGCAGCTACTGGGACAGGGCCTTAGGGGCCAACGTCCTGACTTTC
- | TRBJ1-2 | TRBV2 | TRBD1 | CASRGGVIDGYTF | TGTGCCAGCAGAGGGGGCGTGATCGATGGCTACACCTTC
few | TRBJ2-7 | TRBV7-9 | - | CASSLQSYEQYF | TGTGCCAGCAGCTTACAATCCTACGAGCAGTACTTC
few | TRBJ2-7 | TRBV10-2 | - | CASSPGVKSYEQYF | TGCGCCAGCAGTCCAGGGGTCAAGTCCTACGAGCAGTACTTC
- | TRBJ1-1 | TRBV19 | - | CASSMGRENTEAFF | TGTGCCAGTAGTATGGGTAGGGAGAACACTGAAGCTTTCTTT
- | TRBJ2-5 | TRBV6-2/TRBV6-3 | - | CASSRSGPRPQETQYF | TGTGCCAGCAGTCGAAGCGGGCCGAGACCTCAAGAGACCCAGTACTTC
- | TRBJ1-1 | TRBV6-5 | - | CASSYLAVTEAFF | TGTGCCAGCAGTTACCTGGCGGTCACTGAAGCTTTCTTT
- | TRBJ1-5 | TRBV6-2/TRBV6-3 | - | CASSYAGDFYSNQPQHF | TGTGCCAGCAGTTACGCCGGGGACTTTTATAGCAATCAGCCCCAGCATTTT
- | TRBJ2-3 | TRBV2 | TRBD2 | CAASGRGGRTDTQYF | TGTGCCGCCTCGGGGCGGGGGGGCCGAACAGATACGCAGTATTTT
- | TRBJ1-5 | TRBV12-3/TRBV12-4 | - | CASAEAVGNQPQHF | TGTGCCAGCGCGGAAGCAGTTGGCAATCAGCCCCAGCATTTT
few | TRBJ2-1 | TRBV28 | TRBD2 | CASSLRTSGAAWMSSIF | TGTGCCAGCAGTCTTCGGACTAGCGGGGCGGCATGGATGAGTTCGATCTTC
few | TRBJ1-1 | TRBV27 | TRBD1 | CASRPTGEDEAFF | TGTGCCAGCAGACCGACAGGGGAAGATGAAGCTTTCTTT
- | TRBJ1-3 | TRBV7-9 | - | CASSLYGNTIYF | TGTGCCAGCAGCTTATACGGAAACACCATATATTTT
- | TRBJ2-2 | TRBV10-3 | - | CAISQNTGELFF | TGTGCCATTAGTCAGAACACCGGGGAGCTGTTTTTT
- | TRBJ2-2 | TRBV7-6 | TRBD1 | CASSAIWDRDYSNTGELFF | TGTGCCAGCAGCGCGATTTGGGACAGGGATTACTCGAACACCGGGGAGCTGTTTTTT
- | TRBJ2-2 | TRBV7-9 | - | CASSLRDITGELFF | TGTGCCAGCAGCCTCCGGGACATCACCGGGGAGCTGTTTTTT
many | TRBJ2-1 | TRBV7-9 | TRBD2 | CASSPIAGAEYNEQFF | TGTGCCAGCAGCCCTATAGCGGGGGCCGAATACAATGAGCAGTTCTTC
- | TRBJ1-2 | TRBV6-4 | TRBD1 | CASSDFPGTGGGYTF | TGTGCCAGCAGTGACTTTCCCGGGACAGGGGGAGGCTACACCTTC
once | TRBJ1-6 | TRBV10-3 | TRBD1 | CAISDKDRLNSSLHF | TGTGCCATCAGTGACAAGGACAGGCTAAATTCATCCCTCCACTTT
- | TRBJ1-1 | TRBV7-6 | TRBD1 | CASSPKDRGLRTEAFF | TGTGCCAGCAGCCCAAAGGACAGGGGGCTAAGGACTGAAGCTTTCTTT
few | TRBJ1-2 | TRBV7-9 | - | CASRNPRDLYHNYGYTF | TGTGCCAGCAGGAACCCGCGGGACCTCTATCATAACTATGGCTACACCTTC
few | TRBJ2-1 | TRBV6-5 | - | CASSSPQESSYNEQFF | TGTGCCAGCAGTTCTCCACAGGAAAGCTCCTACAATGAGCAGTTCTTC
few | TRBJ1-2 | TRBV12-3/TRBV12-4 | TRBD1 | CASSFGPQGGYYGYTF | TGTGCCAGCAGTTTCGGCCCACAGGGGGGATACTATGGCTACACCTTC
- | TRBJ2-6 | TRBV6-5 | TRBD1 | CASTGQGSSGANVLTF | TGTGCCAGCACGGGACAGGGTAGCTCTGGGGCCAACGTCCTGACTTTC
- | TRBJ1-1 | TRBV14 | TRBD1 | CASSQLPGQGVMNTEAFF | TGTGCCAGCAGCCAGCTCCCCGGACAGGGGGTAATGAACACTGAAGCTTTCTTT
- | TRBJ2-1 | TRBV27 | - | CASSLGLAAHNEQFF | TGTGCCAGCAGTTTAGGGCTAGCTGCCCACAATGAGCAGTTCTTC
many | TRBJ2-5 | TRBV12-3/TRBV12-4 | TRBD2 | CASSPALRTSLQETQYF | TGTGCCAGCAGCCCCGCCCTCCGGACTAGCCTACAAGAGACCCAGTACTTC
- | TRBJ1-1 | TRBV13 | - | CASSPRKEGNTEAFF | TGTGCCAGCAGCCCCAGGAAAGAGGGGAACACTGAAGCTTTCTTT
- | TRBJ2-5 | TRBV7-9 | TRBD1 | CASSAPGTGGDETQYF | TGTGCCAGCAGCGCCCCCGGGACAGGGGGCGATGAGACCCAGTACTTC
- | TRBJ2-1 | TRBV27 | - | CASSLSRGTGSYNEQFF | TGTGCCAGCAGTTTGTCTCGGGGTACGGGATCCTACAATGAGCAGTTCTTC
few | TRBJ1-5 | TRBV15 | - | CATSRDGGHGNQPQHF | TGTGCCACCAGCAGAGATGGAGGACACGGCAATCAGCCCCAGCATTTT
few | TRBJ2-1 | TRBV6-5 | TRBD2 | CASSPMDPGGNEQFF | TGTGCCAGCAGTCCGATGGACCCCGGGGGGAATGAGCAGTTCTTC
- | TRBJ2-3 | TRBV9 | TRBD2 | CASSVGERGSTDTQYF | TGTGCCAGCAGCGTAGGGGAGCGGGGGTCCACAGATACGCAGTATTTT
few | TRBJ1-1 | TRBV6-8 | - | CASSPSVYYHTEAFF | TGTGCCAGCAGCCCCTCCGTTTACTATCACACTGAAGCTTTCTTT
- | TRBJ1-1 | TRBV7-9 | - | CASSPLEGRDTEAFF | TGTGCCAGCAGCCCCTTGGAGGGCCGAGACACTGAAGCTTTCTTT
few | TRBJ1-6 | TRBV7-6 | - | CASSSGADYNSPLHF | TGTGCCAGCAGCTCCGGGGCAGATTATAATTCACCCCTCCACTTT
- | TRBJ1-5 | TRBV6-1 | - | CASSHRWGNQPQHF | TGTGCCAGCAGTCACCGGTGGGGGAACCAGCCCCAGCATTTT
few | TRBJ1-1 | TRBV4-1 | - | CASSHSGLGTEAFF | TGCGCCAGCAGCCATTCGGGTTTGGGCACTGAAGCTTTCTTT
- | TRBJ2-1 | TRBV4-3 | - | CASSHGRDTYNEQFF | TGCGCCAGCAGCCATGGCCGGGACACCTACAATGAGCAGTTCTTC
- | TRBJ2-5 | TRBV19 | - | CASSPTPRPQETQYF | TGTGCCAGTAGCCCGACCCCCAGGCCCCAAGAGACCCAGTACTTC
few | TRBJ1-3 | TRBV7-9 | - | CASSSSKGRETGNTIYF | TGTGCCAGCAGCTCGTCAAAGGGGCGGGAAACGGGAAACACCATATATTTT
- | TRBJ1-2 | TRBV7-4 | - | CASRNPAGRGYTF | TGTGCCAGCAGAAATCCGGCCGGACGAGGCTACACCTTC
- | TRBJ1-2 | TRBV6-5 | - | CASSYDTNYGYTF | TGTGCCAGCAGTTATGACACTAACTATGGCTACACCTTC
few | TRBJ1-2 | TRBV12-3/TRBV12-4 | - | CASSLSASLSYGYTF | TGTGCCAGCAGTTTGTCGGCCTCCTTGTCCTATGGCTACACCTTC
few | TRBJ2-3 | TRBV12-3/TRBV12-4 | - | CASSSMSGHTDTQYF | TGTGCCAGCAGCTCCATGAGCGGGCACACAGATACGCAGTATTTT
- | TRBJ2-3 | TRBV7-9 | - | CASSGDIDTDTQYF | TGTGCCAGCAGCGGGGACATCGACACAGATACGCAGTATTTT
- | TRBJ2-1 | TRBV6-6 | TRBD2 | CASSSPTSGDFNEQFF | TGTGCCAGCAGTTCCCCGACTAGCGGGGACTTCAATGAGCAGTTCTTC